This T cell receptor (beta chain) was retrieved from a study of beta chain features in type 1 diabetes. Study-level findings and limits: Shortening that was moderate but significant affected the TCRB CDR3s of Type 1 diabetes patients in all four CD4+ subsets.

V shed 1 base, J shed 2 bases, and the junction held 7 bases outside the gene matches. Germline CDR1 is SGHAT and CDR2 is FQNNGV. This CDR3 spans 17 amino acids. Reverse transcription of all isolated RNA meant that expressed TCRB transcripts were sequenced. The method was immunoSEQ multiplex PCR; TCRdb's version includes in-frame clones alone and lacks a portion of them. The repertoire has more than 100,000 clones, 9% of them found once; the top ten carry 0.7% to 0.85%. This clone has just a few counts. The antigen remains undetermined. Sort purity for all populations was recorded as exceeding 98%. The sequenced material came from central memory CD4+ T cells from blood. The clonotype comes from a man aged 25-45 years with type 1 diabetes. The rearrangement uses TRBV11-2 and TRBJ2-5, with 10 bases aligning to TRBD2. In nucleotides, the CDR3 is TGTGCCAGCAGCTTAGGGGCTAGCGGGGGTCAACAAGAGACCCAGTACTTC. It codes for CASSLGASGGQQETQYF.